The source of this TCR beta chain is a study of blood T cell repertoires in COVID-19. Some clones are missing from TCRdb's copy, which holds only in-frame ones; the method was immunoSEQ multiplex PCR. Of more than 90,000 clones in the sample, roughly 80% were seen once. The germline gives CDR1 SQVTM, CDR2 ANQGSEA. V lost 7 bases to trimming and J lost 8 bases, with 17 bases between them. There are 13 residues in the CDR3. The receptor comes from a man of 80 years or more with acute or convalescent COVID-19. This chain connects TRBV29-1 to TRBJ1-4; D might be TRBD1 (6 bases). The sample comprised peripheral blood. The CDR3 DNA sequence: TGCAGCGAAGTTAACAGGGTTTGGGAAAAACTGTTTTTT. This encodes CSEVNRVWEKLFF.